This T cell receptor beta chain appears in the sequencing data of a study of T cell responses to AZD1222 COVID-19 vaccine. About the study: Second-dose intervals of approximately 4 or approximately 12 weeks were pooled. Findings and caveats of the study: Along spike, vaccine-associated CD4 TCRs were found throughout, with dominance at 160-218 and 743-854.

Profiled with immunoSEQ multiplex PCR; TCRdb holds only in-frame clones, not every one. The sample includes around 140,000 clones, about 89% seen only once; the top ten take 2.5% to 3.5%. As to this clone: Its antigen remains unidentified.

The CDR3 extends over 14 amino acids. CDR1 ENHRY and CDR2 SYGVKD come from the germline V gene. J was trimmed by 9 bases and V by 6 bases; bases with no gene match: 10. The gene calls are TRBV10-3 and TRBJ1-5; 8 bases are a match to TRBD1. Sequenced material: peripheral blood, taken on day 0 of AZD1222 vaccination. The TCR originated in an adult in good health. For the CDR3, the DNA is TGTGCCATCAGCTCCTGGGACAGGAAGGGGCCCCAGCATTTT. The encoded protein is CAISSWDRKGPQHF.